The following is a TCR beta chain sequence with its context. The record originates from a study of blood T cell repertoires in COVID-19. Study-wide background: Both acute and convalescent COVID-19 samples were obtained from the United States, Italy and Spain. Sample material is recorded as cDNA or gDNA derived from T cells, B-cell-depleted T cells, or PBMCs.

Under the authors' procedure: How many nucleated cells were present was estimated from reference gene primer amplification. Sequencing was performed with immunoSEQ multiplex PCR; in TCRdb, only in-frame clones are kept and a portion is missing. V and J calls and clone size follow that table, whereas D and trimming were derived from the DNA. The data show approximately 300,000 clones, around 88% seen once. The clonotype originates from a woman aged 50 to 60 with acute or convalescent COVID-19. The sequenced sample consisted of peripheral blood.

The CDR3 here is CASSSIRSATPSTGELFF. The CDR3 region has the DNA TGCGCCAGCAGCTCCATCCGATCCGCTACCCCGAGCACCGGGGAGCTGTTTTTT. The V call is TRBV5-1, the J call TRBJ2-2; no clear D gene. Germline V CDR1 and CDR2: SGHRS, YFSETQ. The CDR3 covers 18 residues. V was pared by 3 bases and J by 4 bases, with 22 bases between. The whole variable domain, remainder taken from reference TRBV5-1 and TRBJ2-2, is KAGVTQTPRYLIKTRGQQVTLSCSPISGHRSVSWYQQTPGQGLQFLFEYFSETQRNKGNFPGRFSGRQFSNSRSEMNVSTLELGDSALYLCASSSIRSATPSTGELFFGEGSRLTVL.